This TCR beta chain was found in a study of blood T cell repertoires in COVID-19. Assay used: immunoSEQ multiplex PCR; TCRdb lists only in-frame clones, some missing. This sample has over 200,000 clones; roughly 86% occur once, and the top ten carry about 3.1%. CDR3 length: 15 amino acids. The V gene lost 2 bases and the J gene lost 1 base, with 11 bases spanning the gap. CDR1 and CDR2 (germline): SGDLS, YYNGEE. This sequence originates from a young woman who had recovered from COVID-19. The sequencing sample was made of peripheral blood. The chain is built from TRBV9 and TRBJ2-3, with D perhaps matching TRBD1 (6 bases). CDR3 bases: TGTGCCAGCAGCGTTTGGGGGCAGGGCACAGATACGCAGTATTTT. Encoded protein: CASSVWGQGTDTQYF.